These T cell receptor beta chains were read from a single sample in a study of blood T cell repertoires in COVID-19. The table came from immunoSEQ multiplex PCR; TCRdb's copy has only in-frame clones and leaves some out. The data show 190,000 or so clones, around 83% seen once. Sequenced sample: peripheral blood. All receptors come from a man aged 50-60 years with active or convalescent COVID-19. Both conserved end residues are trimmed from each CDR3. The order of the fields is D gene, V gene, J gene, CDR3 protein. D genes are given only for firm matches.

d_call: TRBD1; v_call: TRBV23-1; j_call: TRBJ1-5; cdr3_aa: ASSQSAGLGCNIVGTGGWQPQH
d_call: TRBD1; v_call: TRBV4-3; j_call: TRBJ2-2; cdr3_aa: ASSQIDRAGNTGELF
d_call: TRBD1; v_call: TRBV19; j_call: TRBJ1-5; cdr3_aa: ASTLRGQGWDSNQPQH
d_call: TRBD2; v_call: TRBV5-1; j_call: TRBJ2-1; cdr3_aa: ASSEIAGGPPF
d_call: .; v_call: TRBV4-1; j_call: TRBJ2-7; cdr3_aa: ASSQDAQYLYEQY
d_call: .; v_call: TRBV5-4; j_call: TRBJ2-7; cdr3_aa: ASSFIHSPYEQY
d_call: .; v_call: TRBV7-9; j_call: TRBJ1-3; cdr3_aa: ASSLRGTDSGNTIY
d_call: .; v_call: TRBV7-9; j_call: TRBJ1-5; cdr3_aa: ASSLGRGRNQPQH
d_call: TRBD1; v_call: TRBV19; j_call: TRBJ1-5; cdr3_aa: ASSGWDRESGQPQH
d_call: .; v_call: TRBV12-3/TRBV12-4; j_call: TRBJ1-4; cdr3_aa: ASSRRQELF
d_call: .; v_call: TRBV3-1/TRBV3-2; j_call: TRBJ2-5; cdr3_aa: ASSQEHSPETQY
d_call: .; v_call: TRBV19; j_call: TRBJ2-7; cdr3_aa: ASSKGQGRSYEQY
d_call: TRBD1; v_call: TRBV6-6; j_call: TRBJ2-2; cdr3_aa: ASSMTGGATGELF
d_call: .; v_call: TRBV4-3; j_call: TRBJ2-7; cdr3_aa: ASSPPAQVVEQY
d_call: TRBD1; v_call: TRBV29-1; j_call: TRBJ1-2; cdr3_aa: SVQGGAGYT
d_call: TRBD2; v_call: TRBV15; j_call: TRBJ2-3; cdr3_aa: ATSRRGGPEPWTQY
d_call: TRBD1; v_call: TRBV5-6; j_call: TRBJ2-1; cdr3_aa: ASSLGGTGRNNEQF
d_call: .; v_call: TRBV7-6; j_call: TRBJ2-6; cdr3_aa: ASSLVGSGGYASGANVLT
d_call: .; v_call: TRBV5-8; j_call: TRBJ2-7; cdr3_aa: ASSLIREQY
d_call: .; v_call: TRBV29-1; j_call: TRBJ1-4; cdr3_aa: SAQNPNEKLF
d_call: TRBD2; v_call: TRBV19; j_call: TRBJ2-1; cdr3_aa: ASSQLAGGPNEQF
d_call: TRBD2; v_call: TRBV2; j_call: TRBJ2-1; cdr3_aa: ASSRTSGDTHNEQF
d_call: .; v_call: TRBV3-1/TRBV3-2; j_call: TRBJ2-5; cdr3_aa: ASNGWGGEQETQY
d_call: .; v_call: TRBV28; j_call: TRBJ2-1; cdr3_aa: ASSYRRGNNEQF
d_call: .; v_call: TRBV27; j_call: TRBJ1-1; cdr3_aa: ASSPTGMGTEAF
d_call: TRBD2; v_call: TRBV10-3; j_call: TRBJ2-1; cdr3_aa: AIRRTSGRSDEQF
d_call: .; v_call: TRBV9; j_call: TRBJ2-2; cdr3_aa: ASSPMSSLTGELF
d_call: .; v_call: TRBV10-1; j_call: TRBJ2-3; cdr3_aa: ASSESEGVRHADTQY
d_call: .; v_call: TRBV2; j_call: TRBJ2-7; cdr3_aa: ASSEDGGAGEQY
d_call: TRBD1; v_call: TRBV19; j_call: TRBJ1-6; cdr3_aa: ASSMMTGPLH
d_call: .; v_call: TRBV7-8; j_call: TRBJ1-6; cdr3_aa: ASSLLRNSPLH
d_call: TRBD1; v_call: TRBV5-4; j_call: TRBJ2-1; cdr3_aa: ASSLESGGDLGQSNEQF
d_call: .; v_call: TRBV19; j_call: TRBJ1-5; cdr3_aa: ASIRPRAPSRAQH
d_call: .; v_call: TRBV5-1; j_call: TRBJ1-1; cdr3_aa: ASSDVTGARVLNTEAF
d_call: TRBD2; v_call: TRBV9; j_call: TRBJ2-1; cdr3_aa: ASSVGASGRAYEQF
d_call: .; v_call: TRBV3-1/TRBV3-2; j_call: TRBJ2-3; cdr3_aa: ASSLPPPADTQY
d_call: .; v_call: TRBV4-1; j_call: TRBJ1-5; cdr3_aa: ARRDRNQPQH
d_call: TRBD2; v_call: TRBV19; j_call: TRBJ2-5; cdr3_aa: ATGTSGGAQETQY
d_call: TRBD1; v_call: TRBV4-1; j_call: TRBJ1-3; cdr3_aa: ASSQNYPAGGSGNTIY
d_call: .; v_call: TRBV12-5; j_call: TRBJ2-1; cdr3_aa: ASGLAAGSSYNEQF
d_call: TRBD1; v_call: TRBV19; j_call: TRBJ2-4; cdr3_aa: ASSISLTGDLSIAKNIQY
d_call: .; v_call: TRBV30; j_call: TRBJ1-6; cdr3_aa: AWSAWTGNSPLH
d_call: TRBD2; v_call: TRBV11-3; j_call: TRBJ2-7; cdr3_aa: ASSLGLAGNYEQY
d_call: .; v_call: TRBV7-3; j_call: TRBJ1-2; cdr3_aa: ASSLHEEVYYGYT
d_call: TRBD1; v_call: TRBV6-5; j_call: TRBJ1-2; cdr3_aa: ASSPTGGGYGYT
d_call: .; v_call: TRBV30; j_call: TRBJ1-5; cdr3_aa: AWSVQPNQPQH
d_call: .; v_call: TRBV28; j_call: TRBJ1-1; cdr3_aa: ASSLRGTTEAF
d_call: .; v_call: TRBV24-1; j_call: TRBJ2-7; cdr3_aa: ATEGSGYEQY
d_call: TRBD2; v_call: TRBV19; j_call: TRBJ2-7; cdr3_aa: ASSMWGLAGALDEQY
d_call: TRBD2; v_call: TRBV6-1; j_call: TRBJ2-5; cdr3_aa: ASSGQAGGPSIETQY
d_call: .; v_call: TRBV5-1; j_call: TRBJ1-1; cdr3_aa: ASSLGTGTRAEAF
d_call: .; v_call: TRBV11-2; j_call: TRBJ2-5; cdr3_aa: ASSLGQVGETQY
d_call: .; v_call: TRBV6-1; j_call: TRBJ2-2; cdr3_aa: ASSDVGANTGELF